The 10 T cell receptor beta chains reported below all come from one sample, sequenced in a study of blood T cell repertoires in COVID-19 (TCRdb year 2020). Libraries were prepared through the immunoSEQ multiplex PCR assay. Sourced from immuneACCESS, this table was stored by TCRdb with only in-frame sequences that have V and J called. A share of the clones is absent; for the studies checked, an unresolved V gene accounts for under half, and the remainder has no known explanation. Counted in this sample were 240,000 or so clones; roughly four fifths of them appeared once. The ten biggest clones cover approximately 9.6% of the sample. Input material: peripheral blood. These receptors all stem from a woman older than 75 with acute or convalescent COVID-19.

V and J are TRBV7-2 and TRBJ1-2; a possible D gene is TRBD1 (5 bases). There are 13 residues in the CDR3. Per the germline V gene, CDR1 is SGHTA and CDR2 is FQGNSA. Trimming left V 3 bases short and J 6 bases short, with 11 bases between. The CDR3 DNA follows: TGTGCCAGCAGCTTGACTCCGGGGGATGGCTACACCTTC. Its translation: CASSLTPGDGYTF.

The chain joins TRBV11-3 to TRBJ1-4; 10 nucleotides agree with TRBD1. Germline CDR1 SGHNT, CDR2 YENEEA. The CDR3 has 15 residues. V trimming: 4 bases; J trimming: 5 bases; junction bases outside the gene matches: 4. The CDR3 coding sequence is TGTGCCAGCAGCTCGGGACAGGGGAAAAATGAAAAACTGTTTTTT. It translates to CASSSGQGKNEKLFF.

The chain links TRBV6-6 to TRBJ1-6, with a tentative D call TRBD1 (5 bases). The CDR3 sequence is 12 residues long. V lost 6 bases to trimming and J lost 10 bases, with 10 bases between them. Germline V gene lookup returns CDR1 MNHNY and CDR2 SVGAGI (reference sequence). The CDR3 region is CASSRDESPLHF. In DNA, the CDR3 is TGTGCCAGCAGCAGGGATGAGTCACCCCTCCACTTT.

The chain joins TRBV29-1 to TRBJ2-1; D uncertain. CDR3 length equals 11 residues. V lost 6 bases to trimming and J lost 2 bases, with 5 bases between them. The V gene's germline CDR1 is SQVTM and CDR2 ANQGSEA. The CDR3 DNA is TGCAGCGTAGAGACCTACAATGAGCAGTTCTTC. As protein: CSVETYNEQFF.

CDR3 DNA: TGTGCCAGTAGTCAAGGGGTGAACACTGAAGCTTTCTTT. It encodes CASSQGVNTEAFF. The V call is TRBV19, the J call TRBJ1-1, with TRBD1 as a possible D gene (5 bases). The CDR3 runs to 13 residues. Per the germline V gene, CDR1 is LNHDA and CDR2 is SQIVND (reference sequence). The V gene lost 5 bases and the J gene lost 0 bases, with 7 bases spanning the gap.

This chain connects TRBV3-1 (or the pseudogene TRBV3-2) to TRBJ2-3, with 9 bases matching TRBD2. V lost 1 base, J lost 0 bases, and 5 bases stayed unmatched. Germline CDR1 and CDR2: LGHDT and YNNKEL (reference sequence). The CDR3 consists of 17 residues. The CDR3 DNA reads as TGTGCCAGCAGCCAAGTGACTAGCGGTTCTAGCACAGATACGCAGTATTTT. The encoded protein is CASSQVTSGSSTDTQYF.

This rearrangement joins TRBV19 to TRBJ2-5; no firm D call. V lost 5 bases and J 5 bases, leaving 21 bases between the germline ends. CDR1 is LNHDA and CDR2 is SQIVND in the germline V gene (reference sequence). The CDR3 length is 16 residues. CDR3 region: CASSYNPGQRKETQYF. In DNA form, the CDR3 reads TGTGCCAGTAGTTACAATCCGGGTCAACGGAAGGAGACCCAGTACTTC. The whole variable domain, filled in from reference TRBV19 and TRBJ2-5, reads DGGITQSPKYLFRKEGQNVTLSCEQNLNHDAMYWYRQDPGQGLRLIYYSQIVNDFQKGDIAEGYSVSREKKESFPLTVTSAQKNPTAFYLCASSYNPGQRKETQYFGPGTRLLVL.

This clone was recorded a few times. CDR3 DNA: TGTGCCAGCAGCCAAGTAGCCCTAGGCGGCTACACCTTC. Translating gives CASSQVALGGYTF. This chain joins TRBV3-1 (or the pseudogene TRBV3-2) and TRBJ1-2; D gene unclear. Trimming left V 1 base short and J 8 bases short, with 11 bases between. The germline gives CDR1 LGHDT, CDR2 YNNKEL (reference sequence). The CDR3 is made up of 13 amino acids.

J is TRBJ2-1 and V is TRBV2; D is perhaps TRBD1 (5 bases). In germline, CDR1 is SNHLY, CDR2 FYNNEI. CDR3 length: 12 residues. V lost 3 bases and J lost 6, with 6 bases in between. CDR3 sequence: CASSEGPNEQFF. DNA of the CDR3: TGTGCCAGCAGTGAGGGGCCCAATGAGCAGTTCTTC.

CDR3 loop: CSASVPGLRYQETQYF. DNA for the CDR3: TGCAGTGCGAGTGTTCCGGGACTCCGGTACCAAGAGACCCAGTACTTC. The chain couples TRBV20-1 to TRBJ2-5; perhaps TRBD2 as D (6 bases). CDR1 and CDR2 (germline): DFQATT, SNEGSKA (reference sequence). The CDR3 is made up of 16 amino acids. V was clipped by 6 bases and J by 0 bases, with 20 bases between them.